The rows below give T cell receptor beta chains drawn from one sample of a study of T cell changes during pregnancy in multiple sclerosis. Produced via immunoSEQ multiplex PCR; TCRdb's table is partial and in-frame only. Of approximately 85,000 clones listed, more than 85% are singletons. The sample here was peripheral blood, taken in the first trimester of pregnancy. The receptors were sampled from a female donor with multiple sclerosis, enrolled in a pregnancy study. Both conserved end residues are part of each CDR3. D genes are given only for firm matches.

CDR3 protein: CASSRGLDSEAFF
V gene: TRBV18
J gene: TRBJ1-1
D gene: NA

CDR3 protein: CSSGGVLRETQYF
V gene: TRBV29-1
J gene: TRBJ2-5
D gene: TRBD2

CDR3 protein: CASSHSRQGNSPLHF
V gene: TRBV4-3
J gene: TRBJ1-6
D gene: NA

CDR3 protein: CASSPSGTSGTGELFF
V gene: TRBV5-1
J gene: TRBJ2-2
D gene: TRBD2

CDR3 protein: CATSIRGLNEKLFF
V gene: TRBV15
J gene: TRBJ1-4
D gene: TRBD1

CDR3 protein: CASSFRELGQSYGYTF
V gene: TRBV7-9
J gene: TRBJ1-2
D gene: NA

CDR3 protein: CASSFNIKMNTEAFF
V gene: TRBV27
J gene: TRBJ1-1
D gene: NA

CDR3 protein: CASRTGGTGSAYEQYF
V gene: TRBV28
J gene: TRBJ2-7
D gene: TRBD1

CDR3 protein: CASKGLAGAGNEQFF
V gene: TRBV27
J gene: TRBJ2-1
D gene: TRBD2

CDR3 protein: CASGTEDNYGYTF
V gene: TRBV10-1
J gene: TRBJ1-2
D gene: TRBD1

CDR3 protein: CASSAIAGPHEQYF
V gene: TRBV11-2
J gene: TRBJ2-7
D gene: TRBD2

CDR3 protein: CASSVAVGTVSSGNTIYF
V gene: TRBV9
J gene: TRBJ1-3
D gene: TRBD1

CDR3 protein: CASSQDWTGGYEQYF
V gene: TRBV4-3
J gene: TRBJ2-7
D gene: TRBD1

CDR3 protein: CASRGSGGQGTQHF
V gene: TRBV2
J gene: TRBJ1-5
D gene: NA

CDR3 protein: CASSTLVGALLNGQFF
V gene: TRBV27
J gene: TRBJ2-1
D gene: NA

CDR3 protein: CASRRAGGTEAFF
V gene: TRBV19
J gene: TRBJ1-1
D gene: TRBD1

CDR3 protein: CASSSRGPTSPQGETQYF
V gene: TRBV11-2
J gene: TRBJ2-5
D gene: NA

CDR3 protein: CASSIVPASGTLDGLFF
V gene: TRBV19
J gene: TRBJ2-1
D gene: TRBD2

CDR3 protein: CASSASGGSSYNEQFF
V gene: TRBV7-9
J gene: TRBJ2-1
D gene: TRBD1

CDR3 protein: CSVDLSVRAEETQYF
V gene: TRBV29-1
J gene: TRBJ2-5
D gene: NA

CDR3 protein: CASSRGAGANVLTF
V gene: TRBV6-1
J gene: TRBJ2-6
D gene: NA

CDR3 protein: CASSVAGYGYTF
V gene: TRBV2
J gene: TRBJ1-2
D gene: NA